This T cell receptor (beta chain) was sequenced during a study of T cells in Graves' hyperthyroidism and ophthalmopathy. Germline V CDR1 and CDR2: ENHRY, SYGVKD. There are 12 residues in the CDR3. V was pared by 6 bases and J by 10 bases, with 6 bases of the junction left unmatched. Authors of the study amplified TCR beta CDR3 regions from RNA transcripts. The primer set for the first-round RT-PCR of the TCR CDR3 was HTBI. TCRdb reprocessed the multiplex PCR reads with MiXCR, giving one entry per CDR3 protein. This repertoire shows hundreds of thousands of distinct CDR3 sequences, over 35% found once; its top ten account for about 8.9%. This clonotype was recorded at least ten times. Antigen: not known. General observations from the study: Blood also held most thyroid clonotypes expanded beyond 0.001.

Clinicians diagnosed patients from clinical symptoms, serum thyroxine and TRAb, thyroid ultrasound and orbital computed tomography. This chain links TRBV10-3 with TRBJ1-1; 9 positions agree with TRBD1. What was sequenced was blood. This receptor was identified in a man between 18 and 29 years old with Graves' hyperthyroidism. This CDR3 reads CAISRDRDLAFF. The CDR3 DNA follows: TGTGCCATCAGCCGGGACAGGGATTTAGCTTTCTTT.